Following are 22 T cell receptor beta chains from one sample sequenced in a study of T cell responses to AZD1222 COVID-19 vaccine. Sequencing was performed with immunoSEQ multiplex PCR; in TCRdb, only in-frame clones are kept and a portion is missing. In the table there are 250,000 to 300,000 clones, 90% to 95% of which are singletons. This material consisted of peripheral blood, taken 28 days after the second AZD1222 dose. These TCRs come from an adult who received the AZD1222 COVID-19 vaccine.

The chain carries TRBV19 and TRBJ1-5; 7 nucleotides line up with TRBD1. The germline CDR1 and CDR2 sequences are LNHDA and SQIVND (reference sequence). The trim removed 5 bases at V and 5 bases at J, leaving 9 bases unmatched. CDR3 length: 15 amino acids. This CDR3 is CASSPNRGPDQPQHF. The CDR3 DNA is TGTGCCAGTAGTCCTAACAGGGGTCCGGATCAGCCCCAGCATTTT.

The rearrangement uses TRBV3-1 (or the pseudogene TRBV3-2) and TRBJ2-5; 12 nucleotides line up with TRBD2. V lost 4 bases, J lost 3 bases, and 6 bases stayed unmatched. The CDR3 sequence is 16 residues long. CDR1 is LGHDT and CDR2 is YNNKEL in the germline V gene (reference sequence). The chain's CDR3 is CASSPEGLAGKETQYF. The CDR3 DNA reads as TGTGCCAGCAGCCCCGAGGGACTAGCGGGCAAAGAGACCCAGTACTTC.

The chain is built from TRBV27 and TRBJ1-5; D not resolved. The CDR3 loop spans 14 amino acids. Per the germline V gene, CDR1 is MNHEY and CDR2 is SMNVEV (reference sequence). The V and J ends lost 4 bases and 1 base respectively, with 8 bases between them. The CDR3 reads CASSYKASNQPQHF. The CDR3, as DNA: TGTGCCAGCAGTTATAAGGCAAGCAATCAGCCCCAGCATTTT.

The chain carries TRBV6-5 and TRBJ2-7, with TRBD1 matching over 9 bases. The V gene end was trimmed by 5 bases and the J gene end by 4 bases; junction bases not matched to a gene: 6. The CDR3 is made up of 14 amino acids. Germline CDR1 and CDR2: MNHEY and SVGAGI. CDR3 residues: CASSPDRGRYEQYF. The CDR3 bases are TGTGCCAGCAGTCCGGACAGGGGTAGGTACGAGCAGTACTTC.

The V gene is TRBV27, the J gene TRBJ1-1; no clear D gene. V gave up 0 bases and J gave up 7 bases, with 9 bases separating them. This CDR3 region has 13 residues. Germline values: CDR1 MNHEY, CDR2 SMNVEV (reference sequence). The CDR3, as DNA: TGTGCCAGCAGTTTATCGATGAGTTTTGAAGCTTTCTTT. It is translated as CASSLSMSFEAFF.

In DNA form, the CDR3 reads TGTGCCAGCAGTTCCCGGCTTTGGTCCTACAATGAGCAGTTCTTC. Protein product: CASSSRLWSYNEQFF. This chain joins TRBV27 and TRBJ2-1; no clear D. The CDR3 is 15 amino acids. Germline V CDR1 and CDR2: MNHEY, SMNVEV (reference sequence). The ends were cut back, 4 bases at V and 1 base at J, with 11 bases in the middle.

The chain joins TRBV7-8 to TRBJ2-1, with 7 bases fitting TRBD2. The ends lost 4 bases at V and 4 bases at J; junction bases unmatched: 16. The germline V gene encodes CDR1 SGHVS and CDR2 FQNEAQ. This CDR3 comprises 18 residues. The chain's CDR3 is CASSSMGYLWRGYNEQFF. The CDR3, as DNA: TGTGCCAGCAGCTCCATGGGGTATCTGTGGCGGGGGTACAATGAGCAGTTCTTC.

V gene TRBV19 combines with J gene TRBJ1-2; D is unresolved. The germline V gene encodes CDR1 LNHDA and CDR2 SQIVND (reference sequence). V was shortened by 5 bases and J by 3 bases, with 7 bases between the two germline ends. The length of the CDR3 is 12 residues. The CDR3 protein is CASSPGDYGYTF. The CDR3 nucleotides are TGTGCCAGTAGTCCTGGGGACTATGGCTACACCTTC.

The chain combines TRBV2 with TRBJ1-1; 7 nucleotides line up with TRBD1. From germline, CDR1 is SNHLY and CDR2 FYNNEI. V dropped 6 bases and J dropped 6; count of bases not matched to a gene: 4. CDR3 length: 12 amino acids. CDR3 sequence: CASSGTVSEAFF. The CDR3 DNA is TGTGCCAGCAGCGGGACAGTCTCTGAAGCTTTCTTT.

As DNA, the CDR3 is TGTGCCAGCAGCTTATCGGGTAGGGGGGCTAGCGCGGGTGAGCAGTTCTTC. The encoded protein is CASSLSGRGASAGEQFF. J is TRBJ2-1 and V is TRBV7-2; D is possibly TRBD1 or TRBD2 (6 bases each). V was pared by 2 bases and J by 9 bases, with 23 bases between. Per the germline V gene, CDR1 is SGHTA and CDR2 is FQGNSA. The length of the CDR3 is 17 residues.

This clone was picked up one time. The chain joins TRBV9 to TRBJ1-3, with D possibly TRBD1 on 6 matching bases. V dropped 0 bases and J dropped 0 bases, with 10 bases sitting between them. From germline, CDR1 is SGDLS and CDR2 YYNGEE. CDR3 length: 16 amino acids. The CDR3 DNA reads TGTGCCAGCAGCGTAGGGACAGTGAGCTCTGGAAACACCATATATTTT. Its protein is CASSVGTVSSGNTIYF.

This clone occurred once. The chain has TRBV28 and TRBJ1-2; D is uncertain. This CDR3 has 13 amino acids. The germline V gene encodes CDR1 MDHEN and CDR2 SYDVKM. V lost 6 bases and J 0 bases, leaving 8 bases between the germline ends. DNA of the CDR3: TGTGCCAGCAGCCAACAGTCTAACTATGGCTACACCTTC. Translating gives CASSQQSNYGYTF.

This sequence joins TRBV27 and TRBJ2-7; TRBD1 is a possible D gene (5 bases). V gave up 6 bases and J gave up 5 bases, with 17 bases separating them. The length of the CDR3 is 14 residues. Germline V gene data show CDR1 as MNHEY and CDR2 as SMNVEV (reference sequence). The CDR3 DNA follows: TGTGCCAGCAGCCCGGCAGGGCGACACAACGAGCAGTACTTC. Translating it yields CASSPAGRHNEQYF.

V is TRBV11-2 and J is TRBJ1-5; the match to TRBD1 covers 11 bases. Germline CDR1 is SGHAT and CDR2 is FQNNGV. The CDR3 runs to 14 residues. V lost 5 bases and J lost 7; bases outside the gene matches: 4. The CDR3 DNA follows: TGTGCCAGCAGCCCGGGGACAGGGGGGCAGCCCCAGCATTTT. Its protein is CASSPGTGGQPQHF.

This chain uses TRBV28 with TRBJ2-7, with 7 bases identical to TRBD1. The CDR3 extends over 16 amino acids. Germline CDR1 MDHEN, CDR2 SYDVKM. The ends lost 5 bases at V and 13 bases at J; junction bases unmatched: 23. As DNA, the CDR3 is TGTGCCAGCAGTGATATCCCCGGGACAGCGACCCCGTTTAGATACTTC. Its protein product is CASSDIPGTATPFRYF.

The J gene is TRBJ2-1, the V gene TRBV30, with TRBD2 matching 7 bases. V shed 1 base, J shed 0 bases, and the junction held 0 bases outside the gene matches. CDR1 is GTSNPN and CDR2 is SVGIG in the germline V gene (reference sequence). The CDR3 runs to 14 residues. The CDR3 region is CAWSGGGSYNEQFF. The DNA of the CDR3 is TGTGCCTGGAGTGGGGGGGGCTCCTACAATGAGCAGTTCTTC. The full variable domain, rest sourced from reference TRBV30 and TRBJ2-1, is SQTIHQWPATLVQPVGSPLSLECTVEGTSNPNLYWYRQAAGRGLQLLFYSVGIGQISSEVPQNLSASRPQDRQFILSSKKLLLSDSGFYLCAWSGGGSYNEQFFGPGTRLTVL.

V is TRBV4-2 and J is TRBJ1-2; 11 positions agree with TRBD1. J gave up 0 bases and V 4 bases, and 4 bases lay outside the gene matches. This CDR3 has 16 residues. Germline V gives CDR1 LGHNA, CDR2 YNFKEQ. In DNA, the CDR3 is TGTGCCAGCAGCCCAGGACAGGGGGCGACTAACTATGGCTACACCTTC. Residues: CASSPGQGATNYGYTF.

This chain uses TRBV7-8 with TRBJ2-7; TRBD2 agrees at 11 bases. With 3 bases clipped from V and 7 bases from J, the junction kept 17 bases outside the gene matches. There are 18 residues in the CDR3. In germline, CDR1 is SGHVS, CDR2 FQNEAQ. CDR3 coding DNA: TGTGCCAGCAGCTTGGATTGGGGGACTAGCGGCCCTCTCGGGGAGCAGTACTTC. Its protein is CASSLDWGTSGPLGEQYF.

V gene TRBV10-3 combines with J gene TRBJ2-7, with 12 nucleotides matching TRBD2. The CDR3 is 15 amino acids. V was pared by 2 bases and J by 3 bases, with 2 bases of the junction left unmatched. CDR1 and CDR2 from the germline V gene are ENHRY and SYGVKD. DNA of the CDR3: TGTGCCATCAGTGAGACACTAGCGGGGGGCTACGAGCAGTACTTC. Translation: CAISETLAGGYEQYF.

The V call is TRBV9, the J call TRBJ1-2, with 9 nucleotides matching TRBD1. Germline CDR1 reads SGDLS; CDR2 reads YYNGEE. J gave up 3 bases and V 7 bases, and 10 bases lay outside the gene matches. CDR3 length: 15 residues. This CDR3 reads CASAGQGLKDYGYTF. CDR3 nucleotides: TGTGCCAGCGCGGGACAGGGATTAAAGGACTATGGCTACACCTTC.

The J gene is TRBJ2-7, the V gene TRBV7-3, with no clear D. The ends were cut back, 2 bases at V and 2 bases at J, with 13 bases in the middle. The germline V gene has CDR1 SGHTA and CDR2 FQGTGA. The CDR3 loop spans 15 amino acids. In DNA form, the CDR3 reads TGTGCCAGCAGCTTATGGCCGGGCCCCCCCTACGAGCAGTACTTC. Its protein is CASSLWPGPPYEQYF.

The J gene is TRBJ1-4, the V gene TRBV4-1, with D uncertain. The CDR3 totals 13 residues. Trimming left V 3 bases short and J 7 bases short, with 9 bases between. Looked up from germline, CDR1 is MGHRA and CDR2 is YSYEKL. The CDR3 DNA is TGCGCCAGCAGCCAGGTTCCCTCTGAAAAACTGTTTTTT. Protein sequence: CASSQVPSEKLFF.